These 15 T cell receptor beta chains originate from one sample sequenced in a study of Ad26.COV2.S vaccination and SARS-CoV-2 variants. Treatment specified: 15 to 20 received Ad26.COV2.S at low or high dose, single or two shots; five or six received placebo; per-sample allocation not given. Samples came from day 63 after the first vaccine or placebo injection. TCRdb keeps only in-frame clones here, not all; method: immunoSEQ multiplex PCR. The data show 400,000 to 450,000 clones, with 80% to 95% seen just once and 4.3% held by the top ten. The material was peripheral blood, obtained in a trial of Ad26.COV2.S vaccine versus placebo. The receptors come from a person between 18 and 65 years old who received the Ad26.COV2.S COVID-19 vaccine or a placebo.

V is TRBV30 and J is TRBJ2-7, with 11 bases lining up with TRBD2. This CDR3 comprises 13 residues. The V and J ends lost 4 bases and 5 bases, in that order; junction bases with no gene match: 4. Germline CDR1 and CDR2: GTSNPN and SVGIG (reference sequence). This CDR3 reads CAWMALAGDEQYF. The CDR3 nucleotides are TGTGCCTGGATGGCACTAGCGGGAGACGAGCAGTACTTC. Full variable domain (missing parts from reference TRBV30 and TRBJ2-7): SQTIHQWPATLVQPVGSPLSLECTVEGTSNPNLYWYRQAAGRGLQLLFYSVGIGQISSEVPQNLSASRPQDRQFILSSKKLLLSDSGFYLCAWMALAGDEQYFGPGTRLTVT.

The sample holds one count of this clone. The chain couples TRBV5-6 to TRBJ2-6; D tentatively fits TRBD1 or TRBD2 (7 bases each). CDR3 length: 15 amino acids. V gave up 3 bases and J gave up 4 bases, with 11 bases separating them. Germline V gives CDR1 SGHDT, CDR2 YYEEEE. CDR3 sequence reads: CASSWGGGGANVLTF. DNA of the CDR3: TGTGCCAGCAGCTGGGGAGGGGGCGGGGCCAACGTCCTGACTTTC.

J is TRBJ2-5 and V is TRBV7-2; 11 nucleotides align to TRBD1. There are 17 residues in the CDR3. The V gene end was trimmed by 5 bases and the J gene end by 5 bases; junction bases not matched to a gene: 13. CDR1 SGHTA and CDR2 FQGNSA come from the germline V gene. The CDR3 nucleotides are TGTGCCAGCAGCAGTCGGACAGGGGGCATCTTTAGGGAGACCCAGTACTTC. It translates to CASSSRTGGIFRETQYF.

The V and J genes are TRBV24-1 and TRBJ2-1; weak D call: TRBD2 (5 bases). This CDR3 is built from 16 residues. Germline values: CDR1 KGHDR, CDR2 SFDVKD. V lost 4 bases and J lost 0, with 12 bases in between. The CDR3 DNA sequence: TGTGCCACCAGTGACACAAGCGGACGCTCCTACAATGAGCAGTTCTTC. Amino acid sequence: CATSDTSGRSYNEQFF.

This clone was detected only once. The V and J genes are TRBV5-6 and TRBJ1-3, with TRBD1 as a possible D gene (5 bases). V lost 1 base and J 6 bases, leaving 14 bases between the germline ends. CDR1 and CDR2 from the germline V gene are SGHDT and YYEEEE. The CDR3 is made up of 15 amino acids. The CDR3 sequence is CASSLRGGRENTIYF. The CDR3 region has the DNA TGTGCCAGCAGCTTGCGCGGGGGAAGGGAAAACACCATATATTTT. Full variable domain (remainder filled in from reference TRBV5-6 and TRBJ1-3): DAGVTQSPTHLIKTRGQQVTLRCSPKSGHDTVSWYQQALGQGPQFIFQYYEEEERQRGNFPDRFSGHQFPNYSSELNVNALLLGDSALYLCASSLRGGRENTIYFGEGSWLTVV.

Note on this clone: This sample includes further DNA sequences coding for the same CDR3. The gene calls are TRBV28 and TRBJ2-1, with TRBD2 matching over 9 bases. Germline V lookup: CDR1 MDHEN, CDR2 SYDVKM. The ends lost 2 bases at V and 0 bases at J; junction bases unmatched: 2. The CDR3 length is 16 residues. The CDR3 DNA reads TGTGCCAGCAGTTTAGCGGGAGGGCCCTCCTACAATGAGCAGTTCTTC. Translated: CASSLAGGPSYNEQFF.

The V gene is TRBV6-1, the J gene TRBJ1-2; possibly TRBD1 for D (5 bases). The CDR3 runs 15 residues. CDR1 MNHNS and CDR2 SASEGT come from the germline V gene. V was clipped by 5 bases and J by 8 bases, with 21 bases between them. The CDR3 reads CASSSADRPAAGYTF. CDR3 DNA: TGTGCCAGCAGTTCCGCCGACAGACCCGCGGCAGGCTACACCTTC.

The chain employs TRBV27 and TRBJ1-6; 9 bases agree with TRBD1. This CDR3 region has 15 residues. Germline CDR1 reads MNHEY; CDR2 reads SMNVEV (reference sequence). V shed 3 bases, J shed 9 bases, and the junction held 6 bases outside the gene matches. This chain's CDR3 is CASSFQGQGGSPLHF. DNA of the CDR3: TGTGCCAGCAGTTTCCAGGGACAGGGCGGTTCACCCCTCCACTTT.

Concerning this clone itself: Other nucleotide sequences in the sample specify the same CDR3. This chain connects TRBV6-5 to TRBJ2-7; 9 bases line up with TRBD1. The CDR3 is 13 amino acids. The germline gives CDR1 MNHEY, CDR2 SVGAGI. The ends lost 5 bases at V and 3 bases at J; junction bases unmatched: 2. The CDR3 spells CASSRDRVYEQYF. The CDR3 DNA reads TGTGCCAGCAGTAGGGACAGGGTCTACGAGCAGTACTTC.

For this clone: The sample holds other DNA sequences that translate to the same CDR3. The CDR3 DNA reads TGTGCCAGCAGCGCCGGACAGGGAAGCTCCTACGAGCAGTACTTC. Amino acids: CASSAGQGSSYEQYF. The chain couples TRBV9 to TRBJ2-7; 8 bases fit TRBD1. V shed 3 bases and J 0 bases; nucleotides not matched to a gene: 5. The CDR3 runs 15 residues. The germline CDR1 and CDR2 sequences are SGDLS and YYNGEE. Supplemented by reference TRBV9 and TRBJ2-7, the full variable domain reads DSGVTQTPKHLITATGQRVTLRCSPRSGDLSVYWYQQSLDQGLQFLIQYYNGEERAKGNILERFSAQQFPDLHSELNLSSLELGDSALYFCASSAGQGSSYEQYFGPGTRLTVT.

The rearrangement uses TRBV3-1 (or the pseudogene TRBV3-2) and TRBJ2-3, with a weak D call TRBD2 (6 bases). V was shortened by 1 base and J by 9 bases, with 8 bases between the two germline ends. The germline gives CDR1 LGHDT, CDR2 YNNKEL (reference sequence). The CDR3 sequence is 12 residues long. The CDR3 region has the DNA TGTGCCAGCAGCCAAGGAGGGAGGACGCAGTATTTT. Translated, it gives CASSQGGRTQYF.

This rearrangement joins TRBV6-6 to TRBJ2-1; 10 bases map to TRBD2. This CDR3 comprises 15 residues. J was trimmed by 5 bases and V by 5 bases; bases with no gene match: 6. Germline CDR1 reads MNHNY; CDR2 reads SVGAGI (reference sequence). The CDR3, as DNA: TGTGCCAGCAGTCCACCCGGACTAGCGGACAATGAGCAGTTCTTC. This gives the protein CASSPPGLADNEQFF.

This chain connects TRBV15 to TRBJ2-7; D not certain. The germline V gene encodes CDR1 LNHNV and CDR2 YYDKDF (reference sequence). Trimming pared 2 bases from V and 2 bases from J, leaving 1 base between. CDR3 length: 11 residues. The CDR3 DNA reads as TGTGCCACCAGCAGACCCTACGAGCAGTACTTC. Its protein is CATSRPYEQYF.

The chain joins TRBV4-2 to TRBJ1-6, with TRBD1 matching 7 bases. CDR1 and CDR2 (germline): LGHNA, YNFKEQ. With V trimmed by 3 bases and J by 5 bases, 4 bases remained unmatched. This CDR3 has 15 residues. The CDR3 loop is CASSHSDRDNSPLHF. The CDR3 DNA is TGTGCCAGCAGCCACAGCGACAGGGATAATTCACCCCTCCACTTT.

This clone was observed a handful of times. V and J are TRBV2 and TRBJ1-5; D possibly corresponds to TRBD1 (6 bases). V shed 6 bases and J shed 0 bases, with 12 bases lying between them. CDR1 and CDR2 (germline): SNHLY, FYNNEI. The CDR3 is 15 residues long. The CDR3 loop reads CASRGNRASNQPQHF. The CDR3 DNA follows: TGTGCCAGCAGGGGGAACAGGGCTAGCAATCAGCCCCAGCATTTT.